The 25 T cell receptor beta chains below all came from one sample that was sequenced in a study of T cell changes during pregnancy in multiple sclerosis. Only in-frame clones appear in the TCRdb table, and some are missing; sequencing was by immunoSEQ multiplex PCR. This repertoire shows approximately 85,000 clones, 94% found once; its top ten account for more than 2%. Sequenced here: peripheral blood, sampled in the third trimester of pregnancy. The receptors here all came from a female donor with multiple sclerosis, enrolled in a pregnancy study.

The chain employs TRBV9 and TRBJ1-1; 10 bases match TRBD1. In germline, CDR1 is SGDLS, CDR2 YYNGEE. V lost 3 bases and J lost 0; bases outside the gene matches: 5. The CDR3 is made up of 16 amino acids. The CDR3 bases are TGTGCCAGCAGCGACGGGACAGGGGTCCTGAACACTGAAGCTTTCTTT. Its translation: CASSDGTGVLNTEAFF.

This chain links TRBV4-1 with TRBJ2-7, with TRBD2 matching over 10 bases. CDR3 size: 15 residues. The V segment lost 2 bases and the J segment 2 bases; nucleotides outside the gene matches: 3. Germline lookup yields CDR1 MGHRA and CDR2 YSYEKL. For the CDR3, the DNA is TGCGCCAGCAGCCAAAGGACTAGCGGTACCTACGAGCAGTACTTC. The encoded protein is CASSQRTSGTYEQYF.

This sequence joins TRBV6-6 and TRBJ1-6, with 7 positions matching TRBD1. The CDR3 loop spans 14 amino acids. The germline V gene encodes CDR1 MNHNY and CDR2 SVGAGI (reference sequence). J was trimmed by 3 bases and V by 9 bases; bases with no gene match: 5. This chain's CDR3 is CASLPGGYNSPLHF. CDR3 nucleotide sequence: TGTGCCAGTCTTCCAGGGGGCTATAATTCACCCCTCCACTTT.

Here the CDR3 reads CASSLSGAFSGNTIYF. For the CDR3, the DNA is TGTGCCAGCAGCTTGTCAGGGGCATTCTCTGGAAACACCATATATTTT. This chain joins TRBV5-6 and TRBJ1-3, with D possibly TRBD1 on 6 matching bases. Germline V gene sequence: CDR1 SGHDT, CDR2 YYEEEE. The CDR3 totals 16 residues. Trimming took 1 base from V and 0 from J, leaving 11 bases between them.

The chain has TRBV18 and TRBJ1-2, with D possibly TRBD1 on 5 matching bases. V gave up 5 bases and J gave up 7 bases, with 11 bases separating them. The CDR3 sequence is 12 residues long. Germline V CDR1 and CDR2: KGHSH, LQKENI. Written as DNA, the CDR3 is TGTGCCAGCTCAGCTTCAGGGTTTGGCTACACCTTC. It translates to CASSASGFGYTF.

J is TRBJ2-3 and V is TRBV7-3, with TRBD2 matching 8 bases. The CDR3 sequence is 15 residues long. V was clipped by 5 bases and J by 5 bases; unmatched bases: 9. CDR1 SGHTA and CDR2 FQGTGA come from the germline V gene. The CDR3 is CASSLHGTSGDTQYF. The CDR3 DNA reads TGTGCCAGCAGCCTACATGGGACTAGTGGAGATACGCAGTATTTT.

V is TRBV27 and J is TRBJ2-3; tentatively, D is TRBD1 (6 bases). CDR3 length equals 15 residues. Germline-derived CDR1 and CDR2 are MNHEY and SMNVEV (reference sequence). Trimming took 0 bases from V and 2 from J, leaving 9 bases between them. CDR3: CASSLSGALTDTQYF. The CDR3 nucleotides read TGTGCCAGCAGTTTATCGGGGGCCCTCACAGATACGCAGTATTTT.

This chain joins TRBV27 and TRBJ1-1, with 7 bases aligning to TRBD1. Trimming cost V 5 bases and J 4 bases; bases outside gene matches: 4. CDR3 length: 13 residues. Germline V gene lookup returns CDR1 MNHEY and CDR2 SMNVEV (reference sequence). The CDR3 DNA sequence: TGTGCCAGCAGTCAGGGACAGAGCACTGAAGCTTTCTTT. It specifies CASSQGQSTEAFF.

As concerns this clone: The sample holds other DNA sequences that translate to the same CDR3. V gene TRBV7-9 combines with J gene TRBJ2-5; a weak D match, TRBD1 (5 bases). The V end lost 5 bases, the J end lost 2 bases, and 9 bases lay between the germline ends. The germline gives CDR1 SEHNR, CDR2 FQNEAQ (reference sequence). The CDR3 has 13 amino acids. CDR3 protein: CASSVGQQETQYF. In nucleotides, the CDR3 is TGTGCCAGCAGCGTCGGACAACAAGAGACCCAGTACTTC.

CDR3 protein: CASSSPWLADTYEQYF. DNA of the CDR3: TGTGCCAGCAGTTCCCCCTGGCTAGCGGACACCTACGAGCAGTACTTC. The chain links TRBV7-9 to TRBJ2-7, with 7 bases that match TRBD2. The CDR3 runs 16 residues. V shed 6 bases, J shed 2 bases, and the junction held 13 bases outside the gene matches. Germline V CDR1 and CDR2: SEHNR, FQNEAQ (reference sequence).

A single count supports this clone. The chain links TRBV4-2 to TRBJ2-4, with 8 bases fitting TRBD2. Looked up from germline, CDR1 is LGHNA and CDR2 is YNFKEQ. V lost 0 bases and J lost 0; bases outside the gene matches: 7. The CDR3 length is 18 residues. As DNA, the CDR3 is TGTGCCAGCAGCCAAGAAGGGATAGCGGGGATAGCCAAAAACATTCAGTACTTC. Protein: CASSQEGIAGIAKNIQYF.

The chain combines TRBV6-6 with TRBJ1-5; possibly TRBD1 for D (5 bases). The CDR3 is 12 residues long. Germline lookup yields CDR1 MNHNY and CDR2 SVGAGI (reference sequence). Trimming pared 11 bases from V and 2 bases from J, leaving 10 bases between. CDR3 in DNA: TGTGCCGGGGGGTCTGGCAATCAGCCCCAGCATTTT. Translating it yields CAGGSGNQPQHF.

The chain carries TRBV5-6 and TRBJ1-2, with 7 positions matching TRBD1. The trim removed 1 base at V and 7 bases at J, leaving 4 bases unmatched. This CDR3 is built from 13 residues. Germline values: CDR1 SGHDT, CDR2 YYEEEE. Written as DNA, the CDR3 is TGTGCCAGCAGCTTGAGTCAGGGGGGTGGCTACACCTTC. Translating it yields CASSLSQGGGYTF.

The gene calls are TRBV7-6 and TRBJ2-1; TRBD2 matches at 8 bases. This CDR3 has 14 amino acids. Germline assignment: CDR1 SGHVS and CDR2 FNYEAQ. The ends lost 3 bases at V and 10 bases at J; junction bases unmatched: 8. CDR3 nucleotide sequence: TGTGCCAGCAGCTTCGTTCTAGCGGGTGGGGAGCAGTTCTTC. Its translation is CASSFVLAGGEQFF.

The chain couples TRBV5-6 to TRBJ2-6, with a possible D match to TRBD1 (6 bases). CDR3 size: 15 residues. V was clipped by 3 bases and J by 1 base, with 8 bases between them. Germline CDR1 and CDR2: SGHDT and YYEEEE. The CDR3 sequence is CASSSGHSGANVLTF. For the CDR3, the DNA is TGTGCCAGCAGCTCGGGACATTCTGGGGCCAACGTCCTGACTTTC. The full variable domain, with the rest looked up from reference TRBV5-6 and TRBJ2-6, is DAGVTQSPTHLIKTRGQQVTLRCSPKSGHDTVSWYQQALGQGPQFIFQYYEEEERQRGNFPDRFSGHQFPNYSSELNVNALLLGDSALYLCASSSGHSGANVLTFGAGSRLTVL.

V and J are TRBV14 and TRBJ1-1; no definite D call. CDR1 is SGHDN and CDR2 is FVKESK in the germline V gene. The length of the CDR3 is 11 residues. The V and J ends lost 4 bases and 7 bases respectively, with 7 bases between them. The CDR3 loop reads CASSRVGEAFF. In DNA form, the CDR3 reads TGTGCCAGCAGCCGAGTCGGTGAAGCTTTCTTT.

On this clone: Since no conserved phenylalanine or tryptophan closes the CDR3, a read error is the likely cause. It is unclear where the CDR3 begins or ends on the DNA, so no DNA is shown, and the CDR3 is as TCRdb lists it. V gene TRBV12-2 combines with J gene TRBJ2-7; the table calls TRBD1, which could not be checked here. TRBV12-2 is assigned pseudogene status. The CDR3 spans 13 amino acids, including both terminal residues. CDR3 loop: CASRLEFRDDPQD.

The chain links TRBV9 to TRBJ2-7; D is possibly TRBD1 (6 bases). The CDR3 length is 15 residues. The V gene lost 4 bases and the J gene lost 0 bases, with 14 bases spanning the gap. Germline V gives CDR1 SGDLS, CDR2 YYNGEE. In DNA, the CDR3 is TGTGCCAGCAGCCCCCGTTTGGGGGCCTCCTACGAGCAGTACTTC. The encoded protein is CASSPRLGASYEQYF.

This rearrangement joins TRBV13 to TRBJ2-5, with 9 bases lining up with TRBD1. Per germline, CDR1 PRHDT and CDR2 FYEKMQ (reference sequence). Losses at the gene ends were 7 bases for V and 4 bases for J; bases not matched to a gene: 10. The length of the CDR3 is 15 residues. CDR3 region: CASTVRLTGGETQYF. DNA for the CDR3: TGTGCCAGCACCGTAAGATTGACAGGGGGAGAGACCCAGTACTTC.

This clone has a handful of counts. This chain uses TRBV2 with TRBJ1-5; TRBD1 aligns across 11 bases. This CDR3 is built from 14 residues. Unmatched junction bases numbered 6, after V lost 7 bases and J lost 7 bases. CDR1 SNHLY and CDR2 FYNNEI come from the germline V gene. CDR3 DNA: TGTGCCAGCACCCGGACAGGGGGCGGACAGCCCCAGCATTTT. Its protein product is CASTRTGGGQPQHF.

The rearrangement joins TRBV5-6 to TRBJ1-5; 7 bases fit TRBD1. The CDR3 sequence is 14 residues long. With 0 bases clipped from V and 6 bases from J, the junction kept 3 bases outside the gene matches. In germline, CDR1 is SGHDT, CDR2 YYEEEE. DNA of the CDR3: TGTGCCAGCAGCTTGGGACAGGGAGGTCAGCCCCAGCATTTT. Translation: CASSLGQGGQPQHF.

The chain uses TRBV29-1 and TRBJ2-5, with 7 bases aligning to TRBD1. CDR1 is SQVTM, CDR2 ANQGSEA, per germline. The CDR3 length is 9 residues. After removal of 4 bases from V and 13 bases from J, the junction contained 3 bases not matched to a gene. Written as DNA, the CDR3 is TGCAGCGTTGGCCCAGGGGGGTACTTC. Protein sequence: CSVGPGGYF.

The chain couples TRBV27 to TRBJ2-1, with 9 bases that match TRBD2. V lost 5 bases, J lost 5 bases, and 10 bases stayed unmatched. This CDR3 is built from 16 residues. The germline gives CDR1 MNHEY, CDR2 SMNVEV (reference sequence). The CDR3 DNA is TGTGCCAGCAGTCCATTAGCGGGGGAAGGGCACAATGAGCAGTTCTTC. It translates to CASSPLAGEGHNEQFF.

This clone was found once. V usage is TRBV4-1 and J usage is TRBJ1-1, with 9 bases lining up with TRBD1. CDR1 is MGHRA, CDR2 YSYEKL, per germline. V lost 4 bases to trimming and J lost 4 bases; unmatched junction nucleotides: 25. This CDR3 contains 21 residues. The CDR3: CASSPGGTGLPRPTGGTEAFF. The CDR3 nucleotides read TGCGCCAGCAGCCCAGGGGGGACAGGGCTTCCTAGACCTACGGGGGGCACTGAAGCTTTCTTT.

The CDR3 DNA sequence: TGTGCCAGCAGTTCGGGGGTCGGACAAGGGTACAATCAGCCCCAGCATTTT. This translates into CASSSGVGQGYNQPQHF. The rearrangement links TRBV27 to TRBJ1-5; perhaps TRBD1 as D (5 bases). The V end lost 4 bases, the J end lost 3 bases, and 19 bases lay between the germline ends. The V gene's germline CDR1 is MNHEY and CDR2 SMNVEV (reference sequence). The CDR3 consists of 17 residues.